The entry that follows covers one TCR beta chain sequence. Authors' analysis steps: Nucleated cell counts were estimated from reference gene primer amplification. TCRdb keeps only in-frame clones here, not all; method: immunoSEQ multiplex PCR. V and J calls and clone size are given by that table; D and trimming were obtained from the DNA. The sample consists of 150,000 to 200,000 clones, more than 75% of them appearing once. The data were obtained in a study of blood T cell repertoires in COVID-19. The CDR3 is made up of 17 amino acids. The germline gives CDR1 SEHNR, CDR2 FQNEAQ (reference sequence). The germline V and J ends were trimmed by 7 bases and 3 bases, with 24 bases remaining between them. Participant age was roughly 18 to 95 years, and participants resided in 25 or so US areas. Assignments of participants to cohorts depended upon their own reported clinical history.

The rearrangement links TRBV7-9 to TRBJ1-1; possibly TRBD1 for D (5 bases). The source is a woman aged 45-59 years with acute COVID-19. The sequenced sample consisted of PBMCs or T cells enriched from blood (not recorded which). The CDR3 sequence: CASTSWGDSIRDTEAFF. The CDR3 DNA reads as TGTGCCAGCACCTCCTGGGGGGACTCTATCCGAGACACTGAAGCTTTCTTT.